The entry below gives a single TCR beta chain sequence along with its context. These data come from a study of T cells in tumors after PD-1 blockade. Study as a whole: Excluded were patients with checkpoint blockade, immunosuppressants, or radiotherapy or other anti-cancer therapy within 4 weeks. Treatment was either pembrolizumab 200 mg every 3 weeks or cemiplimab 350 mg every 2 weeks. Peripheral blood samples averaged around 38,000 unique clonotypes and 100,000 to 130,000 templates.

Profiled with immunoSEQ multiplex PCR; TCRdb holds only in-frame clones, not every one. The sample lists about 59,000 clones; around 80% were seen once. CDR3 length: 13 amino acids. Germline V gene data show CDR1 as LNHDA and CDR2 as SQIVND (reference sequence). The V end lost 6 bases, the J end lost 7 bases, and 15 bases lay between the germline ends. Material: PBMCs, obtained before anti-PD-1 treatment. V and J are TRBV19 and TRBJ1-1, with a possible D match to TRBD1 (6 bases). The sequence came from a human donor with basal cell carcinoma. This CDR3 reads CASSHGGADEAFF. CDR3 DNA sequence: TGTGCCAGTAGCCACGGGGGGGCAGATGAAGCTTTCTTT.